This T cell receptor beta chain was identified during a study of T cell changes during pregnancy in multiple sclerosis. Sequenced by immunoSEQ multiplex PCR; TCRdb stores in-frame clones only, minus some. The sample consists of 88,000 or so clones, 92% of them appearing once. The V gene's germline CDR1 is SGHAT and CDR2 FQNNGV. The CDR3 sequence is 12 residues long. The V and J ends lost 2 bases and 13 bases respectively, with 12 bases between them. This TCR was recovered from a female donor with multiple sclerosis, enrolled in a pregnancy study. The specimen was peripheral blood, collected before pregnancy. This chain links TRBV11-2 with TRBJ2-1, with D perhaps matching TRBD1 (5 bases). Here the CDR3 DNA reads TGTGCCAGCAGCTTAAAGGGGTCATTACAGTTCTTC. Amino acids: CASSLKGSLQFF. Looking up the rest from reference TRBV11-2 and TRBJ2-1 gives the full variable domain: EAGVAQSPRYKIIEKRQSVAFWCNPISGHATLYWYQQILGQGPKLLIQFQNNGVVDDSQLPKDRFSAERLKGVDSTLKIQPAKLEDSAVYLCASSLKGSLQFFGPGTRLTVL.